One TCR beta chain is described in this entry. Its antigen remains unidentified. The entry originates in a study of T cell responses to AZD1222 COVID-19 vaccine. Overall study: The study pooled second doses at about 4 or about 12 weeks.

Study-level points and caveats: Spike was spanned by vaccine-associated CD4 TCRs, with dominance at 160-218 and 743-854.

The CDR3 contains 14 residues. Germline assignment: CDR1 LNHDA and CDR2 SQIVND (reference sequence). Losses at the gene ends were 4 bases for V and 7 bases for J; bases not matched to a gene: 6. Assay used: immunoSEQ multiplex PCR; TCRdb lists only in-frame clones, some missing. This table has approximately 150,000 clones, about 93% appearing once. The sample in question was peripheral blood, obtained on day 0 of AZD1222 vaccination. The receptor's source is an adult in good health. The chain uses TRBV19 and TRBJ1-4, with 7 positions matching TRBD1. In DNA form, the CDR3 reads TGTGCCAGTAGTACGGACAGGTGGGGTGAAAAACTGTTTTTT. It encodes CASSTDRWGEKLFF.